The 21 T cell receptor beta chains presented below share a single source sample, sequenced in a study of cytomegalovirus exposure and HLA in healthy donors. This PCR relied on a set of 60 Vbeta primers and 13 Jbeta primers. Data came from immunoSEQ multiplex PCR; TCRdb stores just in-frame clones and leaves some out. The table includes around 110,000 clones, under 70% detected once. Input material: PBMCs. The receptors were gathered from a young man in good health and CMV-seropositive.

As regards this clone: The identical CDR3 is also encoded by other nucleotide sequences in the sample. The chain's CDR3 is CASSLGGSSYNEQFF. In DNA, the CDR3 is TGTGCCAGCAGTTTGGGGGGTAGCTCCTACAATGAGCAGTTCTTC. V and J are TRBV27 and TRBJ2-1, with D perhaps TRBD2 (6 bases). Germline CDR1 MNHEY, CDR2 SMNVEV (reference sequence). The CDR3 extends over 15 amino acids. V lost 3 bases and J 0 bases, leaving 9 bases between the germline ends.

V usage is TRBV18 and J usage is TRBJ1-2; 7 bases align to TRBD1. This CDR3 is built from 13 residues. CDR1 KGHSH and CDR2 LQKENI come from the germline V gene. V gave up 4 bases and J gave up 7 bases; unmatched junction bases: 6. Here the CDR3 DNA reads TGTGCCAGCTCACTACAGGGGCAGGGTGGCTACACCTTC. Translation gives CASSLQGQGGYTF.

This clone was counted a few times. The chain's CDR3 is CATHPETGSYNEQFF. The CDR3 nucleotides are TGTGCCACCCACCCCGAAACAGGCTCTTACAATGAGCAGTTCTTC. The chain recombines TRBV7-9 with TRBJ2-1, with a weak D call TRBD1 (5 bases). This CDR3 is 15 amino acids long. Germline CDR1 reads SEHNR; CDR2 reads FQNEAQ (reference sequence). Trimming took 10 bases from V and 4 from J, leaving 20 bases between them.

The chain has TRBV5-4 and TRBJ2-1; 10 nucleotides align to TRBD2. J was trimmed by 4 bases and V by 6 bases; bases with no gene match: 7. The CDR3 is made up of 15 amino acids. CDR1 and CDR2 from the germline V gene are SGHNT and YYREEE (reference sequence). The CDR3 here is CASTLTSGVYNEQFF. CDR3 nucleotide sequence: TGTGCCAGCACCCTAACTAGCGGGGTATACAATGAGCAGTTCTTC.

The V call is TRBV11-1, the J call TRBJ2-3; possibly TRBD1 for D (7 bases). The V end was cut by 2 bases, the J end by 4 bases, with 19 bases between. CDR1 is SGHAT and CDR2 is FQDESV in the germline V gene (reference sequence). The CDR3 is 17 residues long. This CDR3 is CASSLIGAGGGADTQYF. DNA of the CDR3: TGTGCCAGCAGCTTAATAGGTGCAGGGGGAGGCGCAGATACGCAGTATTTT.

V is TRBV7-6 and J is TRBJ2-5; the D gene is possibly TRBD1 (6 bases). Between the trimmed V and J ends, which lost 1 base and 5 bases, there was a span of 17 bases. CDR1 SGHVS and CDR2 FNYEAQ come from the germline V gene. The CDR3 has 16 residues. The CDR3 nucleotides are TGTGCCAGCAGCTTAGTAGCCGGCAGGGGATGGGAGACCCAGTACTTC. Translated, it gives CASSLVAGRGWETQYF.

This chain links TRBV6-6 with TRBJ1-1; TRBD1 agrees at 7 bases. The CDR3 extends over 13 amino acids. With 5 bases clipped from V and 5 bases from J, the junction kept 5 bases outside the gene matches. Germline CDR1 and CDR2: MNHNY and SVGAGI (reference sequence). CDR3 sequence reads: CASSAGGRTEAFF. In DNA form, the CDR3 reads TGTGCCAGCAGTGCAGGGGGGAGGACTGAAGCTTTCTTT.

The rearrangement joins TRBV2 to TRBJ2-2; TRBD2 agrees at 9 bases. Germline V lookup: CDR1 SNHLY, CDR2 FYNNEI. Trimming cost V 3 bases and J 4 bases; bases outside gene matches: 3. The length of the CDR3 is 15 residues. The CDR3 reads CASSELAGSTGELFF. The CDR3 coding sequence is TGTGCCAGCAGTGAGCTAGCGGGGAGCACCGGGGAGCTGTTTTTT.

The V call is TRBV29-1, the J call TRBJ1-4, with D possibly being TRBD1 (6 bases). Trimming pared 4 bases from V and 7 bases from J, leaving 10 bases between. Per the germline V gene, CDR1 is SQVTM and CDR2 is ANQGSEA. The CDR3 totals 12 residues. The CDR3 sequence: CSVGGGPEKLFF. The CDR3 DNA follows: TGCAGCGTTGGGGGGGGGCCTGAAAAACTGTTTTTT.

The rearrangement uses TRBV2 and TRBJ2-2, with D possibly TRBD2 on 6 matching bases. Germline values: CDR1 SNHLY, CDR2 FYNNEI. V dropped 4 bases and J dropped 7 bases, with 13 bases sitting between them. This CDR3 has 14 residues. The CDR3 nucleotides read TGTGCCAGCAGTGCTTTAGCAGCGGGCGGGGAGCTGTTTTTT. This codes for CASSALAAGGELFF.

This clone was seen only a few times. The gene calls are TRBV29-1 and TRBJ1-5; D is unresolved. Deletions cut 7 bases from V and 2 bases from J, with 21 bases between. The CDR3 runs 16 residues. The germline V gene has CDR1 SQVTM and CDR2 ANQGSEA. CDR3 DNA: TGCAGCGAGTTGGGAATGAGGGATGTGCGCAATCAGCCCCAGCATTTT. As protein: CSELGMRDVRNQPQHF.

This clone was recorded once. The chain has TRBV6-8 and TRBJ2-7; 15 bases line up with TRBD2. CDR1 is MNHGY, CDR2 SAAAGT, per germline. Trimming cost V 6 bases and J 3 bases; bases outside gene matches: 9. The length of the CDR3 is 17 residues. The CDR3 DNA reads as TGTGCCAGCAGCTCGGGACTAGCGGGAGGTAGGCTCTACGAGCAGTACGTC. Amino acids: CASSSGLAGGRLYEQYV.

This clone showed up just once. V is TRBV19 and J is TRBJ1-2; 11 positions match TRBD1. The CDR3 has 15 residues. Per germline, CDR1 LNHDA and CDR2 SQIVND (reference sequence). V gave up 5 bases and J gave up 3 bases; unmatched junction bases: 5. The CDR3 is CASSSRTGGYYGYTF. For the CDR3, the DNA is TGTGCCAGTAGTTCCCGGACAGGGGGCTACTATGGCTACACCTTC.

This chain uses TRBV19 with TRBJ2-3; a possible D gene is TRBD2 (5 bases). The length of the CDR3 is 17 residues. V was cut by 2 bases and J by 4 bases, with 19 bases left in between. Germline loops: CDR1 LNHDA, CDR2 SQIVND (reference sequence). The CDR3 spells CASSIRLSGILPDTQYF. The DNA of the CDR3 is TGTGCCAGTAGTATAAGGTTGTCGGGGATTTTGCCAGATACGCAGTATTTT.

J is TRBJ1-2 and V is TRBV27; TRBD1 aligns across 7 bases. V lost 4 bases to trimming and J lost 7 bases; unmatched junction nucleotides: 3. CDR3 length equals 12 residues. Germline V gene lookup returns CDR1 MNHEY and CDR2 SMNVEV (reference sequence). Here the CDR3 reads CASSSSGGGYTF. CDR3 sequence (DNA): TGTGCCAGCAGTTCCTCAGGGGGTGGCTACACCTTC.

The chain uses TRBV11-3 and TRBJ2-1, with D perhaps matching TRBD1 (6 bases). V was trimmed by 1 base and J by 6 bases, leaving 16 bases between them. This CDR3 is 16 amino acids long. Germline lookup yields CDR1 SGHNT and CDR2 YENEEA. The CDR3 nucleotides read TGTGCCAGCAGCTTAGGCTACAGCGGACAGCGCAATGAGCAGTTCTTC. This translates into CASSLGYSGQRNEQFF.

The chain has TRBV5-1 and TRBJ1-2; 8 bases fit TRBD1. The V gene end was trimmed by 1 base and the J gene end by 6 bases; junction bases not matched to a gene: 5. The CDR3 has 14 amino acids. Germline values: CDR1 SGHRS, CDR2 YFSETQ. CDR3 DNA sequence: TGCGCCAGCAGCTTGCAACAGGGGGTTAATGGCTACACCTTC. It yields the protein CASSLQQGVNGYTF.

The rearrangement uses TRBV30 and TRBJ1-6; 10 bases are a match to TRBD1. The CDR3 is 19 amino acids. The V gene's germline CDR1 is GTSNPN and CDR2 SVGIG (reference sequence). V dropped 4 bases and J dropped 0; count of bases not matched to a gene: 12. The CDR3 DNA follows: TGTGCCTGGATGTATAGGGGACAGGGGTTAACCTCCTATAATTCACCCCTCCACTTT. Translating it yields CAWMYRGQGLTSYNSPLHF. Complete variable domain (other parts from reference TRBV30 and TRBJ1-6): SQTIHQWPATLVQPVGSPLSLECTVEGTSNPNLYWYRQAAGRGLQLLFYSVGIGQISSEVPQNLSASRPQDRQFILSSKKLLLSDSGFYLCAWMYRGQGLTSYNSPLHFGNGTRLTVT.

The gene calls are TRBV7-2 and TRBJ1-1; TRBD1 aligns across 10 bases. The length of the CDR3 is 19 residues. V dropped 0 bases and J dropped 5; count of bases not matched to a gene: 15. The germline gives CDR1 SGHTA, CDR2 FQGNSA. CDR3 in DNA: TGTGCCAGCAGCTTAGCGAGGGGTTCGACAGGGGGCTTGACAACTGAAGCTTTCTTT. Residues: CASSLARGSTGGLTTEAFF. Together with reference TRBV7-2 and TRBJ1-1, the CDR3 gives the full variable domain: GAGVSQSPSNKVTEKGKDVELRCDPISGHTALYWYRQSLGQGLEFLIYFQGNSAPDKSGLPSDRFSAERTGGSVSTLTIQRTQQEDSAVYLCASSLARGSTGGLTTEAFFGQGTRLTVV.

The chain recombines TRBV6-5 with TRBJ2-3; 10 bases line up with TRBD2. Per the germline V gene, CDR1 is MNHEY and CDR2 is SVGAGI. This CDR3 is built from 16 residues. Unmatched junction bases numbered 6, after V lost 2 bases and J lost 4 bases. This CDR3 is CASSYRLAGASDTQYF. In nucleotides, the CDR3 is TGTGCCAGCAGTTACCGGCTAGCGGGAGCGTCAGATACGCAGTATTTT.

This clone was recorded only once. V usage is TRBV28 and J usage is TRBJ1-1, with 8 nucleotides matching TRBD1. Trimming removed 3 bases from V and 3 bases from J; junction bases left unmatched: 6. The CDR3 has 15 residues. Per germline, CDR1 MDHEN and CDR2 SYDVKM. Written as DNA, the CDR3 is TGTGCCAGCAGTTTCTACAGGGGGGCGGACACTGAAGCTTTCTTT. Residues: CASSFYRGADTEAFF.